This paragraph reports one T cell receptor (beta chain). These data are taken from a study of blood T cell repertoires in COVID-19. Study-wide background: T cells, B-cell-depleted T cells, or PBMCs supplied cDNA or gDNA.

CDR3 length equals 13 residues. Germline V gives CDR1 SGHRS, CDR2 YFSETQ. Deletions cut 0 bases from V and 5 bases from J, with 6 bases between. Followed longitudinally, the Seattle patients had been enrolled during active infection. The method was immunoSEQ multiplex PCR; TCRdb's version includes in-frame clones alone and lacks a portion of them. The table has some 180,000 clones, approximately 91% seen once. The chain is built from TRBV5-1 and TRBJ1-5; D is uncertain. The TCR comes from a man younger than 35 with COVID-19, enrolled during active disease. The material sequenced was peripheral blood. Here the CDR3 reads CASSLDEDQPQHF. The CDR3 DNA reads TGCGCCAGCAGCTTGGATGAGGATCAGCCCCAGCATTTT.